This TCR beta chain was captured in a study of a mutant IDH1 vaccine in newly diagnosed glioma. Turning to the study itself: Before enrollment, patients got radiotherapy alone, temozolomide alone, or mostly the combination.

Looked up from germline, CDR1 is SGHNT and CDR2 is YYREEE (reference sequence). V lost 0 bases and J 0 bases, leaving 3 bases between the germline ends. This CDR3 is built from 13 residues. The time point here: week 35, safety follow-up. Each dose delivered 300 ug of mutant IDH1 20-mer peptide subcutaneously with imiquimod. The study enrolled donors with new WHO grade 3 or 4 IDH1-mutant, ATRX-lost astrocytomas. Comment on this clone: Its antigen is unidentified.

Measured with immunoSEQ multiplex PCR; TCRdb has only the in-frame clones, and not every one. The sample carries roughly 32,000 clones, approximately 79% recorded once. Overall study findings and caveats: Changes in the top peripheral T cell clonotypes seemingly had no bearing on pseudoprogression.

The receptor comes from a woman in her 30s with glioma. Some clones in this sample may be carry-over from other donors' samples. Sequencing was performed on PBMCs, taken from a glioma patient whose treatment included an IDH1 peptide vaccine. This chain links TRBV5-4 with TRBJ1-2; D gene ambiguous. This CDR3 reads CASSLAANYGYTF. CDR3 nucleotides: TGTGCCAGCAGCTTGGCAGCTAACTATGGCTACACCTTC.